The rows below give T cell receptor beta chains drawn from one sample of a study of T cell responses to AZD1222 COVID-19 vaccine. TCRdb's table, derived via immunoSEQ multiplex PCR, lists solely in-frame clones and lacks some. This table holds some 200,000 clones, about 93% found once. The sequenced sample was peripheral blood, obtained on day 0 of MenACWY control vaccination. The receptor source for this set is an adult in good health. CDR3s include the opening cysteine and the closing phenylalanine or tryptophan. The order of the fields is D gene, V gene, J gene, clone size, CDR3 protein, CDR3 DNA. The D gene is left open where the match is weak. A row's size may be missing; if present it is once, few, many or a size class.

NA,TRBV11-2,TRBJ1-2,NA,CASSLEGSTNYGYTF,TGTGCCAGCAGCTTAGAGGGGAGTACTAACTATGGCTACACCTTC
NA,TRBV4-2,TRBJ1-2,NA,CASSQEARGVWYGYTF,TGTGCCAGCAGCCAAGAGGCGAGGGGGGTTTGGTATGGCTACACCTTC
NA,TRBV7-2,TRBJ1-2,NA,CASSLVGSASAYGYTF,TGTGCCAGCAGCTTAGTAGGGTCGGCGAGTGCCTATGGCTACACCTTC
TRBD2,TRBV4-3,TRBJ2-3,NA,CASSPERGGRTDTQYF,TGCGCCAGCAGCCCAGAGCGGGGGGGCCGCACAGATACGCAGTATTTT
NA,TRBV19,TRBJ1-5,NA,CATSLSNQPQHF,TGTGCCACCAGCCTAAGCAATCAGCCCCAGCATTTT
NA,TRBV15,TRBJ1-1,once,CATSSSIETEAFF,TGTGCCACCAGCAGTTCGATAGAAACTGAAGCTTTCTTT
TRBD1,TRBV3-1/TRBV3-2,TRBJ1-1,few,CASSQTGGTTEAFF,TGTGCCAGCAGCCAAACAGGGGGGACCACTGAAGCTTTCTTT
NA,TRBV5-4,TRBJ1-2,NA,CASSSGTSPYGYTF,TGTGCCAGCAGCAGCGGGACGAGTCCCTATGGCTACACCTTC
NA,TRBV27,TRBJ1-3,NA,CASSLVPPGRPGNTIYF,TGTGCCAGCAGTTTAGTCCCGCCAGGGCGGCCTGGAAACACCATATATTTT
TRBD1,TRBV3-1/TRBV3-2,TRBJ1-2,NA,CASSQDWTGGGYGYTF,TGTGCCAGCAGCCAAGACTGGACAGGGGGCGGGTATGGCTACACCTTC
NA,TRBV28,TRBJ1-6,once,CASSLLSSPLHF,TGTGCCAGCAGTTTATTGTCCTCACCCCTCCACTTT
NA,TRBV19,TRBJ1-5,once,CASTDSLNQPQHF,TGTGCCAGTACAGACAGTTTGAATCAGCCCCAGCATTTT
NA,TRBV6-6,TRBJ1-2,NA,CASSYLEGYGYTF,TGTGCCAGCAGTTACCTCGAGGGCTATGGCTACACCTTC
TRBD1,TRBV19,TRBJ1-5,NA,CASRPGQNQPQHF,TGTGCCAGTAGACCGGGACAGAATCAGCCCCAGCATTTT
NA,TRBV4-3,TRBJ1-1,NA,CASSQDIQGNTEAFF,TGCGCCAGCAGCCAAGATATACAGGGGAACACTGAAGCTTTCTTT
NA,TRBV28,TRBJ1-5,NA,CASTNSPHETQHF,TGTGCCAGCACCAACTCACCCCATGAGACCCAGCATTTT
NA,TRBV3-1/TRBV3-2,TRBJ2-1,NA,CASSQEYGSPFF,TGTGCCAGCAGCCAAGAGTACGGCTCTCCGTTCTTC
NA,TRBV7-8,TRBJ1-1,NA,CASSLGANTEAFF,TGTGCCAGCAGCTTAGGGGCGAACACTGAAGCTTTCTTT
TRBD1,TRBV6-5,TRBJ1-2,NA,CASTGQGAWGYTF,TGTGCCAGCACGGGACAGGGGGCTTGGGGCTACACCTTC
NA,TRBV4-2,TRBJ1-4,NA,CASSQGGHHNEKLFF,TGTGCCAGCAGCCAAGGGGGACACCATAATGAAAAACTGTTTTTT
TRBD1,TRBV5-5,TRBJ1-2,NA,CASSSGGVDGYTF,TGTGCCAGCAGCTCAGGGGGAGTGGATGGCTACACCTTC
NA,TRBV5-4,TRBJ2-5,once,CASSSQETQYF,TGTGCCAGCAGCTCTCAAGAGACCCAGTACTTC
NA,TRBV11-2,TRBJ2-2,NA,CASSPVAGNTGELFF,TGTGCCAGCAGCCCTGTGGCCGGGAACACCGGGGAGCTGTTTTTT
NA,TRBV5-4,TRBJ2-7,NA,CASSLGFTNSYEQYF,TGTGCCAGCAGCTTGGGGTTTACTAACTCCTACGAGCAGTACTTC
NA,TRBV5-1,TRBJ1-1,once,CASSLEAGVNTEAFF,TGCGCCAGCAGCTTGGAAGCGGGGGTGAACACTGAAGCTTTCTTT
NA,TRBV4-1,TRBJ2-3,NA,CASRPVGADTQYF,TGCGCCAGCAGGCCGGTTGGAGCAGATACGCAGTATTTT
TRBD1,TRBV20-1,TRBJ1-2,NA,CSASRDRGSYGYTF,TGCAGTGCTAGTCGGGACAGGGGATCCTATGGCTACACCTTC
TRBD1,TRBV7-6,TRBJ1-6,NA,CASSATGGYNSPLHF,TGTGCCAGCAGCGCCACAGGGGGCTATAATTCACCCCTCCACTTT
NA,TRBV10-1,TRBJ1-1,NA,CASSVKVNTEAFF,TGCGCCAGCAGTGTAAAGGTGAACACTGAAGCTTTCTTT
NA,TRBV4-1,TRBJ1-1,NA,CASSQEANRNTEAFF,TGCGCCAGCAGCCAAGAGGCAAACAGGAACACTGAAGCTTTCTTT
NA,TRBV3-1/TRBV3-2,TRBJ2-2,NA,CASSQGDTGELFF,TGTGCCAGCAGCCAGGGGGACACCGGGGAGCTGTTTTTT
NA,TRBV7-9,TRBJ2-1,NA,CASSLKGGPLNEQFF,TGTGCCAGCAGCTTAAAGGGGGGGCCTCTCAATGAGCAGTTCTTC